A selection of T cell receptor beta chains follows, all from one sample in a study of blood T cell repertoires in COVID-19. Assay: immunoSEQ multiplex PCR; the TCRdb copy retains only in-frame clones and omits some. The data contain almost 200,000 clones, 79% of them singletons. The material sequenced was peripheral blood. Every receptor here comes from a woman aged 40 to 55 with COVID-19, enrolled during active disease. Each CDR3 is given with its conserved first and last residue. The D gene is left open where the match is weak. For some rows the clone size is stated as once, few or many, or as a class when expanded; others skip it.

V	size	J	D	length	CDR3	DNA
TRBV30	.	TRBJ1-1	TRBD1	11	CAWRGDREAFF	TGTGCCTGGCGGGGGGACAGGGAAGCTTTCTTT
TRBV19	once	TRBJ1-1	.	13	CASSIGEGAGAFF	TGTGCCAGTAGTATAGGTGAGGGCGCGGGAGCTTTCTTT
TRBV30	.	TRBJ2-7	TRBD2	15	CAWSFGGGSSYEQYF	TGTGCCTGGAGTTTCGGGGGAGGGAGCTCCTACGAGCAGTACTTC
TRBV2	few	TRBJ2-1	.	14	CATGQTSSYNEQFF	TGTGCTACCGGACAGACGAGCTCCTACAATGAGCAGTTCTTC
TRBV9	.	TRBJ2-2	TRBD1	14	CASSVGQGGGELFF	TGTGCCAGCAGCGTAGGACAGGGGGGCGGGGAGCTGTTTTTT
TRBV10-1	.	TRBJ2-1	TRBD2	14	CASSEAVTSGEQFF	TGCGCCAGCAGTGAGGCCGTGACTAGCGGTGAGCAGTTCTTC
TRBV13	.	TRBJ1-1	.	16	CASSSNYNSRDTEAFF	TGTGCCAGCAGCTCCAATTATAACAGCAGGGACACTGAAGCTTTCTTT
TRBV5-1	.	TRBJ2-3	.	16	CASSSTLLSSTDTQYF	TGCGCCAGCAGCTCAACTCTATTATCTAGCACAGATACGCAGTATTTT
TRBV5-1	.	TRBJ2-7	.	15	CASSLFDRETGEQYF	TGCGCCAGCAGCTTGTTCGATCGCGAAACTGGCGAGCAGTACTTC
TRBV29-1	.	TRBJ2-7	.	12	CSVGQTTYEQYF	TGCAGCGTCGGACAGACTACCTACGAGCAGTACTTC
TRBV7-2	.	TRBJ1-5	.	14	CASSLGGGSQPQHF	TGTGCCAGCAGCTTAGGGGGGGGCAGTCAGCCCCAGCATTTT
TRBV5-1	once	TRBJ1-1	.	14	CASSLQGLSTEAFF	TGCGCCAGCAGCTTGCAGGGCTTATCAACTGAAGCTTTCTTT
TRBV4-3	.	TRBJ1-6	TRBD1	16	CASSLLPGTEVSPLHF	TGCGCCAGCAGCCTCCTGCCGGGGACAGAGGTTTCACCCCTCCACTTT
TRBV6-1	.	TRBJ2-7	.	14	CASSDQGQSYEQYF	TGTGCCAGCAGTGATCAGGGGCAGAGCTACGAGCAGTACTTC
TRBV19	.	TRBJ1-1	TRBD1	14	CASSPGQVRSEAFF	TGTGCCAGTAGTCCGGGACAGGTACGGTCTGAAGCTTTCTTT
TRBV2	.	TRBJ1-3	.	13	CASSTNSGNTIYF	TGTGCCAGCAGTACTAACTCTGGAAACACCATATATTTT
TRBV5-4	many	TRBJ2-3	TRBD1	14	CASSRQGSTDTQYF	TGTGCCAGCAGCAGACAGGGTAGCACAGATACGCAGTATTTT
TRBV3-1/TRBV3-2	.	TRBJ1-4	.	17	CASSQPTEVQRGEKLFF	TGTGCCAGCAGCCAGCCCACGGAGGTACAGCGTGGTGAAAAACTGTTTTTT
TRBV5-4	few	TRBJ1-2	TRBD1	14	CASTTMTGNYGYTF	TGTGCCAGCACCACCATGACAGGGAACTATGGCTACACCTTC
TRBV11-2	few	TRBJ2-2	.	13	CASTTGDTGELFF	TGTGCCAGCACCACGGGGGACACCGGGGAGCTGTTTTTT
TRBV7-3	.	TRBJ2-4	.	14	CASSLGGSKNIQYF	TGTGCCAGCAGCTTAGGGGGGTCAAAAAACATTCAGTACTTC
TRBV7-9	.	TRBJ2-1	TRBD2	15	CASGVAGSSYNEQFF	TGTGCCAGCGGGGTAGCGGGCAGCTCCTACAATGAGCAGTTCTTC
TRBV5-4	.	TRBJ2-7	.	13	CASSLQGSYEQYF	TGTGCCAGCAGCTTACAGGGCTCCTACGAGCAGTACTTC
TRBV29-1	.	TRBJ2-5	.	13	CSVEARGQETQYF	TGCAGCGTCGAGGCCAGGGGCCAAGAGACCCAGTACTTC
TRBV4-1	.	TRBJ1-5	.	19	CASSQDLNGGFYSNQPQHF	TGCGCCAGCAGCCAAGATTTGAACGGGGGATTTTATAGCAATCAGCCCCAGCATTTT
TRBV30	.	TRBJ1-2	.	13	CAWSEDINYGYTF	TGTGCCTGGAGCGAAGACATAAACTATGGCTACACCTTC
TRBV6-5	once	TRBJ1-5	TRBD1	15	CASRGQGASNQPQHF	TGTGCCAGCAGAGGACAGGGGGCGAGCAATCAGCCCCAGCATTTT
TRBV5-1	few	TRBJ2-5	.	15	CASSFAQRNQETQYF	TGCGCCAGCAGCTTCGCCCAGCGGAATCAAGAGACCCAGTACTTC